This T cell receptor beta chain stems from a study of molecular identifiers for immune sequencing clone quantification. Background on the study: In replicates, RNA taken from roughly 20,000 or 100,000 naive CD8 cells was divided five ways, and four portions underwent sequencing.

From around 20,000 to 1,000,000 sorted cells, naive CD8 libraries were generated with 10%, 30% or 50% RNA. The CDR3 totals 16 residues. The germline V gene has CDR1 DFQATT and CDR2 SNEGSKA (reference sequence). The V segment lost 5 bases and the J segment 6 bases; nucleotides outside the gene matches: 17. The study, taken as a whole, reports: Effector cells had over 98% of their molecules in clones above 20 RNA copies, while naive cells had under 1%. Among one million naive cells, spiked Jurkat TCR RNA from a single cell was reportedly detectable.

From the PCR reads, TCRdb called clonotypes with MiXCR, one entry per CDR3 protein. The sample shows tens of thousands of distinct CDR3 sequences, around a quarter of them seen only once. This clonotype was counted a few times. Its antigen is not known. The chain recombines TRBV20-1 with TRBJ2-7; TRBD1 aligns across 9 bases. What was sequenced was naive CD8+ T cells from blood, with Jurkat cell RNA spiked in. This sample's subset: FACS-sorted CD8+CD4-CCR7+CD45RA+ naive T cells. This sequence was found in a human donor in good health. Some libraries in this study had Jurkat cell RNA spiked in. In nucleotides, the CDR3 is TGCAGTGCTCTAAGCCGGGACAGGGCTATGGTCTCCGAGCAGTACTTC. Translated: CSALSRDRAMVSEQYF.